A selection of T cell receptor beta chains follows, all from one sample in a study of Ad26.COV2.S vaccination and SARS-CoV-2 variants. The protocol was immunoSEQ multiplex PCR, while the TCRdb copy is restricted to in-frame clones and leaves out a portion. The table has 350,000 to 500,000 clones, around 89% seen once. Here the sequenced sample was peripheral blood, taken in a trial of Ad26.COV2.S vaccine versus placebo. The receptors stem from a person between 18 and 60 years old who received the Ad26.COV2.S COVID-19 vaccine or a placebo. The conserved cysteine and the conserved F or W are not part of the CDR3 here.

cdr3_aa,j_call,v_call,cdr3_length
ASSLIWSEAF,TRBJ1-1,TRBV12-3/TRBV12-4,10
ASSFGQRGQETQY,TRBJ2-5,TRBV19,13
ASSYRPKS,TRBJ1-1,TRBV6-5,8
ASSLGVNEQF,TRBJ2-1,TRBV7-2,10
ASSQDPRLAGGRGKNIQY,TRBJ2-4,TRBV3-1/TRBV3-2,18
ASSLYRGFSGNTIY,TRBJ1-3,TRBV7-9,14
SMKVGAAEAF,TRBJ1-1,TRBV29-1,10
ASSGLSLSGTDTQY,TRBJ2-3,TRBV6-1,14
ASRRGGADYGYT,TRBJ1-2,TRBV28,12
ASSDRVGGYT,TRBJ1-2,TRBV19,10
ASQSLRDSGNTIY,TRBJ1-3,TRBV4-1,13
ASSLDRSTGGYT,TRBJ1-2,TRBV5-4,12
ASSLGIGELF,TRBJ2-2,TRBV12-3/TRBV12-4,10
AWSGGGSGNIQY,TRBJ2-4,TRBV30,12
ASNHDTDTQY,TRBJ2-3,TRBV27,10
ASSLEGQNTGELF,TRBJ2-2,TRBV5-1,13
ASSPGTSNEKLF,TRBJ1-4,TRBV28,12
ASSLAMANGRTEAF,TRBJ1-1,TRBV5-6,14
ASSPPFYRGSGNTIY,TRBJ1-3,TRBV18,15
ASSRRQGASSGNTIY,TRBJ1-3,TRBV3-1/TRBV3-2,15
ASSLDRGEKLF,TRBJ1-4,TRBV7-2,11
ASRRAGTYEQY,TRBJ2-7,TRBV12-3/TRBV12-4,11
ASRGFQGGNTEAF,TRBJ1-1,TRBV9,13
ASSTKPKRQGGPNTEAF,TRBJ1-1,TRBV27,17
ASRPEEWGGEQY,TRBJ2-7,TRBV5-1,12
AIKPGQNTDTQY,TRBJ2-3,TRBV10-3,12
ASSSTILLAGADTQY,TRBJ2-3,TRBV7-9,15
ASSPGPRELDIQY,TRBJ2-4,TRBV5-6,13
ATSRAGRSSEKLF,TRBJ1-4,TRBV15,13
ASSLSRLNQPQH,TRBJ1-5,TRBV28,12
ASSQEGGQDVDTQY,TRBJ2-3,TRBV4-3,14
ASTGTVNTGELF,TRBJ2-2,TRBV7-2,12
ASSLQGALSDTQY,TRBJ2-3,TRBV11-2,13
ASNPRGGLSEKLF,TRBJ1-4,TRBV7-2,13
ASSSQGAKNIQY,TRBJ2-4,TRBV11-1,12
ASSLVDYNEQF,TRBJ2-1,TRBV7-2,11
ASTLSSAGLGIQY,TRBJ2-4,TRBV7-8,13
ASSSFPAALH,TRBJ1-6,TRBV12-3/TRBV12-4,10
ASSSRRGGASTDTQY,TRBJ2-3,TRBV6-2/TRBV6-3,15
ASSLSGTAYEQY,TRBJ2-7,TRBV9,12
ASSPQVRTGGADYGYT,TRBJ1-2,TRBV5-6,16
ASSYGGWY,TRBJ2-7,TRBV6-2/TRBV6-3,8
ASSGDLRETQY,TRBJ2-5,TRBV2,11
ASSRKTGANSPLH,TRBJ1-6,TRBV7-2,13
ASSRPGTASSYNEQF,TRBJ2-1,TRBV16,15
ASSLRREQY,TRBJ2-7,TRBV11-2,9
ASSLMGTGANEKLF,TRBJ1-4,TRBV5-4,14
ASSSGEAPLH,TRBJ1-6,TRBV7-9,10
ASSLSRPGELF,TRBJ2-2,TRBV27,11